This TCR beta chain was obtained from a study of T cell repertoires in ileal Crohn's disease. Across the whole study: Thiopurines (11) or anti-TNF agents (18) were given postoperatively to about half. Study-level findings and limits: Endoscopic recurrence occurred in every patient whose clonality exceeded 26.8%.

This clone was picked up a small number of times. No antigen is known for it. Stated time point: neoterminal ileum biopsy at postoperative endoscopy, about 6 months after surgery. Method: immunoSEQ multiplex PCR; TCRdb's copy keeps in-frame clones and lacks some. The sample records some 11,000 clones, approximately 72% being singletons. CDR1 is SGHRS, CDR2 YFSETQ, per germline. This CDR3 has 16 residues. V was pared by 0 bases and J by 1 base, with 3 bases of the junction left unmatched. The clonotype originates from an adult with Crohn's disease. The V and J genes are TRBV5-1 and TRBJ2-7, with TRBD2 matching over 11 bases. Input material: ileal tissue. CDR3 DNA: TGCGCCAGCAGCTTGGCTAGCGGGAGGATATCCTACGAGCAGTACTTC. This sequence encodes CASSLASGRISYEQYF.